What follows describes a single T cell receptor beta chain. This clonotype has at least ten counts. Its antigen specificity is not known. No much larger clone exists at a distance of one base, and base qualities are not known. These data are taken from a study of read filtering for tumor transcriptome and immune sequencing (dated by TCRdb to about 2020). With regard to the full study: The cohort was composed of some 16 male and 11 to 15 female patients, with a mean age of around 66 years and an age range of about 47 to 85. By revised international staging, eight or nine patients were R-ISS I, under 20 were R-ISS II and over 5 were R-ISS III. After DNase treatment, whole-transcriptome libraries were prepared using the TruSeq RNA Access Library Prep Kit. TCR-region mapped reads per sample ranged from about 4.05 to 11 million with IR-seq versus only roughly 85 to 1,300 with RNA-seq. The study compared TCR repertoires from targeted immune repertoire sequencing and bulk whole-transcriptome sequencing run on the same bone marrow samples. One main goal was a read-filtering strategy for immune repertoire data, in particular deciding whether clonotypes backed by only one read should be removed.

Including the terminal cysteine and phenylalanine, the CDR3 comprises 15 residues. Only the CDR3 portion is preserved as DNA: 45 bases, with reading frame beginning at the first base. V loses 1 base, J loses 0 bases, and the germline ends lie 9 bases apart. CDR1 and CDR2 are read off the germline V gene as MNHNS and SASEGT. General study outcomes and caveats: Compared with RNA-seq, IR-seq captured clonotypes at much higher depth and more reliably, and a smaller IR-seq throughput was enough to identify most shared clonotypes. The correlation between IR-seq and RNA-seq shared clonotype proportions was increased by removal of single-read clonotypes. Single-read clonotypes made up 80% to 90% of clonotypes but only around 4% of total reads in IR-seq, compared with 65% to 75% of clonotypes and 40% to 55% of reads in RNA-seq. The sorted CD138-negative fraction was a mixed bone marrow immune population, not purified T cells.

Bone marrow was sampled from every patient at the time of active disease. Isolation of bone marrow mononuclear cells was performed by Ficoll-Hypaque density gradient centrifugation. CD138-negative cells were obtained by negative selection after labeling with CD138 magnetic microbeads on a MACS separator, removing myeloma plasma cells. Purity of the isolated cells was checked by flow cytometry on an Attune NxT using CD138 antibodies. TRIzol reagent was used to extract total RNA, and a NanoDrop spectrophotometer was used to quantify the extracted RNA. Paired RNA-seq and IR-seq were performed on the CD138-negative bone marrow sample of each patient. TCR libraries were built from roughly 400 ng RNA with the Immunoverse kit, using molecular barcoded adaptors covering alpha/delta and beta/gamma chains. The same RNA used for transcriptome sequencing was used for TCR library preparation. Sequencing of the TCR libraries was done on an Illumina HiSeq 4000 with 2 x 150 cycles. The authors' analysis ran thus. With MiXCR, TCR reads were aligned to human V, D, J and C references and assembled into CDR3 clonotypes, with quality filtering and error correction included. The tcR package in R was used to analyze clonotype counts and gene usage diversity. Raw mapping reads were checked after the RNA-seq reads had been mapped by STAR aligner version 2.5.3a onto the human GRCh37 genome. IR-seq fastq files were randomly downsampled with Seqtk 1.3 to test the effect of sequencing depth on detected clonotypes. TCRdb reprocessing: public reads trimmed at Q25 with fastp, clones called with MiXCR, in-frame beta chains kept. Entries that share a CDR3 protein sequence are merged under the most common genes and DNA. The V and J calls follow TCRdb's processing rather than the paper's. For this sample there are 35,000 to 40,000 distinct CDR3 sequences; roughly an eighth appear just once. The ten largest account for more than 35% of the sample.

Sequencing was carried out using a population of CD138-negative cells sorted from bone marrow. The sample's cell subset or site, from its label and the paper: bone marrow mononuclear cells depleted of CD138+ plasma/myeloma cells by negative magnetic selection. This TCR was sampled from a donor at least 40 years old with multiple myeloma. The chain is assembled from TRBV6-1 and TRBJ1-1; a tentative D call is TRBD1 (5 bases match). The sequence in DNA is TGTGCCAGCAGTGAAGGGGGGATCATGAACACTGAAGCTTTCTTT. It specifies CASSEGGIMNTEAFF.